The source of this T cell receptor beta chain is a study of T cell clonotyping in hematopoietic cell transplantation. General study findings and limits: Pathologically expanded recipient clonotypes increased progressively from day 30 to day 180 as diversity fell. Without cell sorting, CD4 versus CD8 contributions remain unresolved.

Repertoires were generated with immunoSEQ multiplex PCR, while TCRdb's copy carries only in-frame clones and drops some. Of 11,000 to 15,000 clones in the sample, less than 80% were seen once. J lost 7 bases, V lost 0 bases, and 9 bases had no gene match. The CDR3 runs to 16 residues. Germline-derived CDR1 and CDR2 are MGHRA and YSYEKL. As concerns this clone: Its antigen is as yet unknown.

V is TRBV4-1 and J is TRBJ2-1, with TRBD2 identical over 7 bases. Specimen: PBMCs. The clonotype originates from a human donor who either received an allogeneic hematopoietic cell transplant for a myeloid malignancy or was a related donor (not recorded which). Some clones in this sample may be carry-over from other donors' samples. The CDR3 sequence: CASSQEILALENEQFF. The DNA for the CDR3 is TGCGCCAGCAGCCAAGAAATACTAGCGTTAGAGAATGAGCAGTTCTTC.